These 30 T cell receptor beta chains originate from one sample sequenced in a study of cytomegalovirus exposure and HLA in healthy donors. Primers: 60 Vbeta forward and 13 Jbeta reverse. Assay: immunoSEQ multiplex PCR; the TCRdb copy retains only in-frame clones and omits some. This sample has about 110,000 clones, with about four fifths found just once. Sequencing was carried out using PBMCs. The receptors come from a man between 45 and 60 years old in good health and CMV-seronegative.

The chain couples TRBV9 to TRBJ1-4; D not resolved. V was pared by 4 bases and J by 0 bases, with 16 bases between. Germline V gene data show CDR1 as SGDLS and CDR2 as YYNGEE. There are 17 residues in the CDR3. In nucleotides, the CDR3 is TGTGCCAGCAGCCCCCTTGCCGGGTCTACAACTAATGAAAAACTGTTTTTT. It yields the protein CASSPLAGSTTNEKLFF.

The rearrangement links TRBV5-4 to TRBJ2-4, with a possible D match to TRBD2 (5 bases). This CDR3 region has 14 residues. Germline CDR1 reads SGHNT; CDR2 reads YYREEE (reference sequence). Trimming removed 4 bases at V and 0 bases at J, with 8 bases between. The DNA for the CDR3 is TGTGCCAGCAGCGGAGGATTAGCCAAAAACATTCAGTACTTC. As protein: CASSGGLAKNIQYF. The full variable domain, in which reference TRBV5-4 and TRBJ2-4 provide the parts outside the CDR3, is ETGVTQSPTHLIKTRGQQVTLRCSSQSGHNTVSWYQQALGQGPQFIFQYYREEENGRGNFPPRFSGLQFPNYSSELNVNALELDDSALYLCASSGGLAKNIQYFGAGTRLSVL.

The chain links TRBV18 to TRBJ2-3, with TRBD2 matching over 12 bases. Germline CDR1 reads KGHSH; CDR2 reads LQKENI. The CDR3 contains 15 residues. Unmatched junction bases numbered 5, after V lost 5 bases and J lost 5 bases. The chain's CDR3 is CASSSGTSGLDTQYF. In DNA form, the CDR3 reads TGTGCCAGCTCATCCGGGACTAGCGGGCTAGATACGCAGTATTTT.

V gene TRBV2 combines with J gene TRBJ2-1; D uncertain. The V gene's germline CDR1 is SNHLY and CDR2 FYNNEI. V lost 3 bases and J 8 bases, leaving 5 bases between the germline ends. The CDR3 runs 11 residues. CDR3 nucleotide sequence: TGTGCCAGCAGTGATGGCTATGAGCAGTTCTTC. Translated: CASSDGYEQFF.

The J gene is TRBJ1-4, the V gene TRBV11-2, with 9 bases lining up with TRBD1. The J segment lost 8 bases and the V segment lost 5 bases, leaving 15 bases of the junction unmatched. The length of the CDR3 is 17 residues. The germline V gene has CDR1 SGHAT and CDR2 FQNNGV. CDR3 bases: TGTGCCAGCAGCCGATCAACAGGGGGCGCGTACTACGAAAAACTGTTTTTT. It yields the protein CASSRSTGGAYYEKLFF.

This clone was counted a few times. The rearrangement links TRBV4-1 to TRBJ2-6; no definite D call. CDR3 length: 15 residues. Trimming took off 4 bases at V and 0 bases at J, with 7 bases between the two ends. The germline V gene encodes CDR1 MGHRA and CDR2 YSYEKL. CDR3 in amino acids: CASSPESSGANVLTF. CDR3 nucleotide sequence: TGCGCCAGCAGCCCGGAGAGCTCTGGGGCCAACGTCCTGACTTTC.

The V call is TRBV5-1, the J call TRBJ2-1; D is possibly TRBD2 (6 bases). V lost 1 base and J lost 10, with 12 bases in between. The CDR3 has 13 amino acids. Germline V gene sequence: CDR1 SGHRS, CDR2 YFSETQ. CDR3 sequence: CASSLNRGGEQFF. The CDR3 nucleotides read TGCGCCAGCAGCTTGAATAGGGGAGGCGAGCAGTTCTTC.

The chain recombines TRBV29-1 with TRBJ1-2, with 7 nucleotides matching TRBD1. The trim removed 1 base at V and 12 bases at J, leaving 8 bases unmatched. The CDR3 runs to 12 residues. From germline, CDR1 is SQVTM and CDR2 ANQGSEA. DNA for the CDR3: TGCAGCGTTGAAGCCGGTAAGGGGGCGGACACCTTC. This encodes CSVEAGKGADTF.

In nucleotides, the CDR3 is TGTGCCAGCAGCTTAGGGACAGGGGCGGATGGCTACACCTTC. Amino acid sequence: CASSLGTGADGYTF. The chain links TRBV7-9 to TRBJ1-2; 9 bases are shared with TRBD1. The CDR3 loop spans 14 amino acids. The ends lost 1 base at V and 6 bases at J; junction bases unmatched: 3. From germline, CDR1 is SEHNR and CDR2 FQNEAQ (reference sequence).

A note on this clone: Distinct nucleotide sequences in the sample also encode this CDR3. V usage is TRBV6-5 and J usage is TRBJ1-6; 9 bases align to TRBD1. Germline assignment: CDR1 MNHEY and CDR2 SVGAGI. This CDR3 is built from 15 residues. The trim removed 6 bases at V and 8 bases at J, leaving 8 bases unmatched. As DNA, the CDR3 is TGTGCCAGCAGAGTTTCGGGACAGGGTGATTCACCCCTCCACTTT. This encodes CASRVSGQGDSPLHF.

The J gene is TRBJ1-4, the V gene TRBV20-1, with unresolved D. The CDR3 has 11 residues. V gave up 6 bases and J gave up 8 bases, with 10 bases separating them. Germline CDR1 and CDR2: DFQATT and SNEGSKA (reference sequence). DNA for the CDR3: TGCAGTGCCCAAAACCAGGAAAAACTGTTTTTT. It codes for CSAQNQEKLFF.

V usage is TRBV19 and J usage is TRBJ2-7; 7 bases match TRBD1. Germline trimming cut 4 bases from V and 4 bases from J; bases unmatched to any gene: 4. There are 13 residues in the CDR3. Germline assignment: CDR1 LNHDA and CDR2 SQIVND (reference sequence). CDR3 nucleotides: TGTGCCAGTAGTAGGGACAGTCAGTACGAGCAGTACTTC. It translates to CASSRDSQYEQYF.

This clone showed up just a few times. The gene calls are TRBV4-1 and TRBJ1-5; a weak D match, TRBD1 (5 bases). In germline, CDR1 is MGHRA, CDR2 YSYEKL. This CDR3 comprises 12 residues. The V end lost 1 base, the J end lost 7 bases, and 5 bases lay between the germline ends. Written as DNA, the CDR3 is TGCGCCAGCAGCCAAGGGGGCCAGCCCCAGCATTTT. It yields the protein CASSQGGQPQHF.

A single count supports this clone. The J gene is TRBJ2-3, the V gene TRBV18, with 8 bases aligning to TRBD1. CDR3 size: 16 residues. CDR1 KGHSH and CDR2 LQKENI come from the germline V gene. The V and J ends lost 3 bases and 3 bases, in that order; junction bases with no gene match: 8. CDR3 nucleotides: TGTGCCAGCTCACCTTCAATCGGACAGGGAACAGATACGCAGTATTTT. Amino acid sequence: CASSPSIGQGTDTQYF.

The V gene is TRBV7-9, the J gene TRBJ1-1; TRBD1 might be the D (5 bases). The CDR3 consists of 11 residues. The V gene's germline CDR1 is SEHNR and CDR2 FQNEAQ (reference sequence). Between the trimmed V and J ends, which lost 4 bases and 5 bases, there was a span of 5 bases. CDR3 nucleotide sequence: TGTGCCAGCAGCTCAGGGACTGAAGCTTTCTTT. This codes for CASSSGTEAFF.

The chain couples TRBV10-1 to TRBJ1-2; TRBD1 matches 9 bases. This CDR3 has 15 residues. J was trimmed by 6 bases and V by 2 bases; bases with no gene match: 7. CDR1 is WNHNN and CDR2 is SYGVQD in the germline V gene (reference sequence). In nucleotides, the CDR3 is TGCGCCAGCAGTGAGGGCACAGGGGGCAAAGATGGCTACACCTTC. Translating gives CASSEGTGGKDGYTF.

The chain is built from TRBV6-5 and TRBJ2-2; 7 bases match TRBD1. The CDR3 extends over 14 amino acids. Per germline, CDR1 MNHEY and CDR2 SVGAGI. Trimming cost V 6 bases and J 4 bases; bases outside gene matches: 5. This CDR3 is CASSMTGTTGELFF. CDR3 nucleotides: TGTGCCAGCAGCATGACAGGGACCACCGGGGAGCTGTTTTTT.

The chain links TRBV27 to TRBJ1-6; D gene unclear. Looked up from germline, CDR1 is MNHEY and CDR2 is SMNVEV (reference sequence). The CDR3 has 14 residues. The germline V and J ends were trimmed by 8 bases and 0 bases, with 8 bases remaining between them. CDR3 protein: CASSGTSYNSPLHF. CDR3 in DNA: TGTGCCAGCTCGGGTACCTCCTATAATTCACCCCTCCACTTT.

J is TRBJ1-3 and V is TRBV30, with unresolved D. The germline gives CDR1 GTSNPN, CDR2 SVGIG (reference sequence). The CDR3 is 14 residues long. Trimming shortened V by 0 bases and J by 4 bases, and 10 bases separated the two germline ends. CDR3 protein: CAWSVRGAGNTIYF. CDR3 DNA sequence: TGTGCCTGGAGTGTACGGGGTGCCGGAAACACCATATATTTT.

V gene TRBV5-5 combines with J gene TRBJ1-5; no definite D call. Deletions cut 4 bases from V and 3 bases from J, with 8 bases between. Germline V gives CDR1 SGHKS, CDR2 YYEKEE (reference sequence). This CDR3 region has 13 residues. CDR3 amino acids: CASSGLPNQPQHF. Written as DNA, the CDR3 is TGTGCCAGCAGCGGACTTCCCAATCAGCCCCAGCATTTT.

This sequence joins TRBV7-8 and TRBJ1-2, with 7 bases matching TRBD1. CDR3 length equals 16 residues. Trimming took 5 bases from V and 1 from J; bases not matched to a gene: 10. From germline, CDR1 is SGHVS and CDR2 FQNEAQ. The CDR3 DNA is TGTGCCAGCAGCGCCCGCCGGGACAGCTATAACTATGGCTACACCTTC. It codes for CASSARRDSYNYGYTF.

This chain uses TRBV5-1 with TRBJ1-6, with TRBD1 identical over 7 bases. V lost 4 bases to trimming and J lost 10 bases; unmatched junction nucleotides: 11. The V gene's germline CDR1 is SGHRS and CDR2 YFSETQ. The CDR3 totals 15 residues. The chain's CDR3 is CASSVTGEMGSPLHF. The CDR3 DNA reads as TGCGCCAGCAGCGTCACAGGGGAAATGGGCTCACCCCTCCACTTT.

This clone showed up just a few times. The V call is TRBV7-3, the J call TRBJ1-5, with D unclear. The CDR3 runs to 13 residues. The germline CDR1 and CDR2 sequences are SGHTA and FQGTGA. CDR3 region: CAQGGISNQPQHF. CDR3 DNA: TGTGCGCAAGGAGGAATTAGCAATCAGCCCCAGCATTTT.

The chain combines TRBV5-1 with TRBJ1-2, with D maybe TRBD1 (6 bases). The CDR3 extends over 14 amino acids. CDR1 is SGHRS and CDR2 is YFSETQ in the germline V gene. V was pared by 4 bases and J by 3 bases, with 13 bases between. CDR3 amino acids: CASSTTGLHYGYTF. The CDR3 DNA reads as TGCGCCAGCAGCACCACAGGGCTCCACTATGGCTACACCTTC.

The gene calls are TRBV28 and TRBJ1-5; 7 bases line up with TRBD1. The CDR3 totals 15 residues. Trimming removed 3 bases from V and 2 bases from J; junction bases left unmatched: 4. Germline CDR1 reads MDHEN; CDR2 reads SYDVKM. The CDR3 nucleotides are TGTGCCAGCAGTTTTCTAGGACAGGGCAATCAGCCCCAGCATTTT. Protein: CASSFLGQGNQPQHF.

V gene TRBV5-4 combines with J gene TRBJ1-2, with TRBD1 matching 10 bases. The junction had 10 bases not matched to a gene; V was cut back by 3 bases and J by 2 bases. Germline V gene data show CDR1 as SGHNT and CDR2 as YYREEE (reference sequence). CDR3 length: 17 amino acids. Written as DNA, the CDR3 is TGTGCCAGCAGCTCCGGACAGGGGGTTTTCTCGAACTATGGCTACACCTTC. Amino acid sequence: CASSSGQGVFSNYGYTF.

This chain joins TRBV5-1 and TRBJ1-2; a possible D gene is TRBD1 (5 bases). Germline loops: CDR1 SGHRS, CDR2 YFSETQ. The V end lost 4 bases, the J end lost 0 bases, and 10 bases lay between the germline ends. The CDR3 is 14 amino acids. The CDR3 reads CASSPDRTNYGYTF. The CDR3 nucleotides are TGCGCCAGCAGCCCCGACAGAACTAACTATGGCTACACCTTC.

The V and J genes are TRBV21-1 and TRBJ1-1; the table assigns TRBD1, which was not confirmed against the DNA. TRBV21-1 is described as a pseudogene. This CDR3 comprises 16 residues. The CDR3 nucleotides are TGTGCCAGCAGTGGTTGGGGACAGGGCCCGGAGACTGAAGCTTTCTTT. Amino acids: CASSGWGQGPETEAFF.

Of note for this clone: One end of the junction varies from germline; a read error may be responsible. Other DNA sequences in this sample translate to the same CDR3. The rearrangement uses TRBV6-1 and TRBJ2-3; maybe TRBD2 (5 bases). Germline CDR1 MNHNS, CDR2 SASEGT. The CDR3 has 13 amino acids. The CDR3 loop is CASSERGGNTQYF. The CDR3 DNA sequence: TGCGCCAGCAGTGAACGAGGAGGTAATACGCAGTATTTT.

J is TRBJ2-2 and V is TRBV23-1; 7 bases agree with TRBD1. TRBV23-1 belongs to the ORF category, with a function that is uncertain. The CDR3 has 15 amino acids. V shed 4 bases, J shed 7 bases, and the junction held 9 bases outside the gene matches. CDR3 sequence: CASSRRQGSGGELFF. Written as DNA, the CDR3 is TGCGCCAGCAGTCGTAGACAGGGTTCTGGCGGGGAGCTGTTTTTT.